A selection of T cell receptor beta chains follows, all from one sample in a study of shared clonotypes between healthy human individuals. Libraries were prepared by immunoSEQ multiplex PCR; TCRdb keeps only in-frame clonotypes and omits some of them. The profile shows 2 million to 2.5 million clones, roughly 90% of them singletons. Sequencing was done on a sample of naive CD4+ T cells from PBMCs. The origin of the receptors is a man younger than 30 in good health. Some clones in this sample may be carry-over from other donors' samples. CDR3s include the opening cysteine and the closing phenylalanine or tryptophan. D genes are given only for firm matches. Size is stated for part of the rows, as once, few or many counts, or as a class when the clone is expanded.

. . TRBJ2-7 TRBV14 CASSQVSEQYF TGTGCCAGCAGCCAAGTAAGCGAGCAGTACTTC
. . TRBJ2-1 TRBV5-1 CASSSGSGDSSYNEQFF TGCGCCAGCAGCTCCGGTTCTGGCGATAGCTCCTACAATGAGCAGTTCTTC
. TRBD2 TRBJ2-7 TRBV9 CASSVGTSGRGWAYEQYF TGTGCCAGCAGCGTTGGGACTAGCGGGAGAGGATGGGCCTACGAGCAGTACTTC
. TRBD1 TRBJ2-5 TRBV11-2 CASSLNDRGETQYF TGTGCCAGCAGCCTGAATGACAGGGGAGAGACCCAGTACTTC
. TRBD2 TRBJ2-7 TRBV4-1 CASSQPARTSGHSYEQYF TGCGCCAGCAGCCAACCTGCACGGACTAGCGGACACTCCTACGAGCAGTACTTC
. TRBD1 TRBJ1-1 TRBV4-3 CASSQPRGQGAWTEAFF TGCGCCAGCAGCCAACCCAGAGGACAGGGGGCTTGGACTGAAGCTTTCTTT
. . TRBJ1-5 TRBV5-6 CASSLVGSRDQPQHF TGTGCCAGCAGCTTGGTGGGATCTCGGGATCAGCCCCAGCATTTT
. TRBD2 TRBJ2-1 TRBV9 CASSVVPGIAGDNEQFF TGTGCCAGCAGCGTAGTCCCAGGGATAGCGGGAGACAATGAGCAGTTCTTC
. . TRBJ1-4 TRBV7-2 CASSFSGGKLFF TGTGCCAGCAGCTTCTCCGGGGGAAAACTGTTTTTT
once . TRBJ2-1 TRBV27 CASSFNGGNEQFF TGTGCCAGCAGTTTTAATGGCGGCAATGAGCAGTTCTTC
once . TRBJ1-1 TRBV30 CAWTHGGSTEAFF TGTGCTTGGACTCATGGGGGGAGCACTGAAGCTTTCTTT
once TRBD2 TRBJ2-2 TRBV19 CASRTSGRPGAGELFF TGTGCCAGTAGGACTAGCGGGAGACCCGGCGCCGGGGAGCTGTTTTTT
. TRBD2 TRBJ2-7 TRBV9 CASSVFGTSGIYEQYF TGTGCCAGCAGCGTGTTCGGGACTAGCGGGATCTACGAGCAGTACTTC
. TRBD2 TRBJ2-3 TRBV5-1 CASSTGTSGIGDTQYF TGCGCCAGCAGCACCGGGACTAGCGGGATCGGGGATACGCAGTATTTT
. . TRBJ2-4 TRBV27 CASSRADGGPTKNIQYF TGTGCCAGCAGTAGGGCGGACGGGGGGCCGACCAAAAACATTCAGTACTTC
. . TRBJ1-3 TRBV28 CASSRRGSGYTIYF TGTGCCAGCAGTCGCCGGGGCTCCGGCTACACCATATATTTT
. . TRBJ1-5 TRBV27 CASSPTKSQPQHF TGTGCCAGCAGTCCGACAAAAAGTCAGCCCCAGCATTTT
. . TRBJ2-7 TRBV4-2 CASSPVGGTYEQYF TGTGCCAGCAGCCCCGTGGGGGGAACCTACGAGCAGTACTTC
. TRBD2 TRBJ2-3 TRBV7-8 CASSPREGLAGGPPDTQYF TGTGCCAGCAGCCCGAGGGAGGGACTAGCGGGAGGGCCACCAGATACGCAGTATTTT
. . TRBJ2-2 TRBV28 CASSLPLAVAVGTGELFF TGTGCCAGCAGTTTACCCCTCGCGGTGGCGGTGGGCACCGGGGAGCTGTTTTTT
. TRBD1 TRBJ2-6 TRBV28 CASSIRGRLRSGANVLTF TGTGCCAGCAGCATAAGGGGGCGATTACGCTCTGGGGCCAACGTCCTGACTTTC
. . TRBJ2-1 TRBV5-1 CASGGGGSWYEQFF TGCGCCAGCGGCGGAGGTGGGTCCTGGTATGAGCAGTTCTTC
. . TRBJ1-5 TRBV11-2 CASSLGQGGNQPQHF TGTGCCAGCAGCTTGGGGCAGGGCGGCAATCAGCCCCAGCATTTT
. . TRBJ2-7 TRBV7-8 CASSGTPSSYEQYF TGTGCCAGCAGTGGGACACCGAGCTCCTACGAGCAGTACTTC
. TRBD2 TRBJ2-3 TRBV5-1 CASKPGLAESTDTQYF TGCGCCAGCAAACCGGGACTAGCGGAGAGCACAGATACGCAGTATTTT
once . TRBJ2-4 TRBV6-6 CASSYGGAKNIQYF TGTGCCAGCAGTTACGGAGGGGCCAAAAACATTCAGTACTTC
. . TRBJ2-7 TRBV7-3 CATRWGGTYEQYF TGTGCCACCCGTTGGGGCGGCACCTACGAGCAGTACTTC